The 4 T cell receptor beta chains reported below all come from one sample, sequenced in a study of CD8 T cells in Susac syndrome. The authors reverse transcribed roughly 0.5 to 1 ug RNA with random hexamers. TCRdb recomputed calls from the immunoSEQ multiplex PCR reads with MiXCR, one row per CDR3 protein. The table has 95,000 to 150,000 distinct CDR3 sequences, approximately 96% seen once; the top ten hold around 0.21%. The sample consisted of CD8+ T cells from PBMCs. These receptor sequences come from a human donor with Susac syndrome.

The chain couples TRBV18 to TRBJ2-7, with 9 bases aligning to TRBD1. Trimming took 3 bases from V and 0 from J; bases not matched to a gene: 6. Germline-derived CDR1 and CDR2 are KGHSH and LQKENI. This CDR3 contains 16 residues. CDR3 loop: CASSPGTGIRSYEQYF. In DNA form, the CDR3 reads TGTGCCAGCTCACCGGGGACAGGGATCCGCTCCTACGAGCAGTACTTC. Combining the CDR3 with reference TRBV18 and TRBJ2-7 gives the whole variable domain NAGVMQNPRHLVRRRGQEARLRCSPMKGHSHVYWYRQLPEEGLKFMVYLQKENIIDESGMPKERFSAEFPKEGPSILRIQQVVRGDSAAYFCASSPGTGIRSYEQYFGPGTRLTVT.

V usage is TRBV25-1 and J usage is TRBJ2-3; no clear D. The CDR3 is 16 amino acids. Looked up from germline, CDR1 is MGHDK and CDR2 is SYGVNS. V was pared by 4 bases and J by 0 bases, with 14 bases between. The CDR3 DNA sequence: TGTGCCAGCAGTGCATGGCGACACGTGAGCACAGATACGCAGTATTTT. Translating gives CASSAWRHVSTDTQYF.

This chain connects TRBV6-5 to TRBJ1-1; 7 positions agree with TRBD1. Germline lookup yields CDR1 MNHEY and CDR2 SVGAGI. This CDR3 comprises 14 residues. J was trimmed by 4 bases and V by 6 bases; bases with no gene match: 8. This CDR3 is CASRSGTESTEAFF. CDR3 bases: TGTGCCAGCAGATCCGGGACAGAGAGCACTGAAGCTTTCTTT.

This clonotype has more than one count but fewer than ten. The V call is TRBV6-2 or TRBV6-3, the J call TRBJ2-1; 9 bases align to TRBD2. There are 16 residues in the CDR3. The trim removed 2 bases at V and 1 base at J, leaving 3 bases unmatched. Germline assignment: CDR1 MNHEY and CDR2 SVGEGT. The CDR3 DNA reads TGTGCCAGCAGTTACGGGCTAGCGGGATCCTACAATGAGCAGTTCTTC. Translated, it gives CASSYGLAGSYNEQFF.